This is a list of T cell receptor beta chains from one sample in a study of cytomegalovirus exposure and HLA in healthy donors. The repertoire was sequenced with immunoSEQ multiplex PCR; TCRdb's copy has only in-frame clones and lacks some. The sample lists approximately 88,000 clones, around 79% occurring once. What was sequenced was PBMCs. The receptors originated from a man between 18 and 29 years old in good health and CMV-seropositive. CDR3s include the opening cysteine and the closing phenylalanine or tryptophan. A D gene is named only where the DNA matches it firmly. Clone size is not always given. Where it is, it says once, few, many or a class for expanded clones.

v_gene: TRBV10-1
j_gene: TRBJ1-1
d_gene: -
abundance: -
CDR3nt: TGCGCCAGCAATGACCGGGACACGAATCCTGAAGCTTTCTTT
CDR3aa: CASNDRDTNPEAFF

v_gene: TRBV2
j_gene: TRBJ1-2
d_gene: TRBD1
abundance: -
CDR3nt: TGTGCCAGCAGTCTTGGACAGGATTTTAGGGATCGAACCTTC
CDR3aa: CASSLGQDFRDRTF

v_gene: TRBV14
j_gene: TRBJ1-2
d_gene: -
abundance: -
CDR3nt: TGTGCCAGCAGCCAAGATGGCTGGGCGGGCGATGGCTACACCTTC
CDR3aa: CASSQDGWAGDGYTF

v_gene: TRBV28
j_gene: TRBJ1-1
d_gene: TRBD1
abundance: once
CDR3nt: TGTGCCAGCAGTCCGCGGGCCGGGACAGGGGGCGAGTGGAACACTGAAGCTTTCTTT
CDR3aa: CASSPRAGTGGEWNTEAFF

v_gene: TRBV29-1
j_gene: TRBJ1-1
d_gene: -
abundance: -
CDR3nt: TGCAGCGGAGGAGGGGCGGACACTGAAGCTTTCTTT
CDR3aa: CSGGGADTEAFF

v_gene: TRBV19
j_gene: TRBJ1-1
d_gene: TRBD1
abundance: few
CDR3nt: TGTGCCAGTAGTATTGGGACAGTCCCTAGAGCTTTCTTT
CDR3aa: CASSIGTVPRAFF

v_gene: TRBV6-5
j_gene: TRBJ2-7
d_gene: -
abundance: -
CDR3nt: TGTGCCAGCAGTTATCAGGGGTACGAGCAGTACTTC
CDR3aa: CASSYQGYEQYF

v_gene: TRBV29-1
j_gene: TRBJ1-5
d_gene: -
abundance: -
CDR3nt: TGCAGCAGGGGCTTCGGGCCCCAGCATTTT
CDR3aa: CSRGFGPQHF

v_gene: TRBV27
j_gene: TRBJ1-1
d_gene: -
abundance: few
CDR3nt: TGTGCCAGCAGTGAGACAGGCTTCCCTGAAGCTTTCTTT
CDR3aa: CASSETGFPEAFF

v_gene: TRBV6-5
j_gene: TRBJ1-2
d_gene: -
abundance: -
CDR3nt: TGTGCCTCTGCCCCCCGCGGGTTCGGCTACACCTTC
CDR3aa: CASAPRGFGYTF

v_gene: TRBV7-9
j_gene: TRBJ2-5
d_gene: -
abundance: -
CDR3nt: TGTGCCAGCAGCTTAGAGCGGGACCAAGAGACCCAGTACTTC
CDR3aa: CASSLERDQETQYF

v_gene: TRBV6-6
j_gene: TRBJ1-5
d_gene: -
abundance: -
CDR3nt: TGTGCCAGCAGTTACTGGAGCGGAGATCAGCCCCAGCATTTT
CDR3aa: CASSYWSGDQPQHF

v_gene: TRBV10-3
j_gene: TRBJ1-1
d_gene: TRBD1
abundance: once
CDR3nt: TGTGCCATCAGGCTGACAGGGTCTGAAGCTTTCTTT
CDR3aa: CAIRLTGSEAFF

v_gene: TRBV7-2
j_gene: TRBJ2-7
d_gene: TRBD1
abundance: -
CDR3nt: TGTGCCAGCAGCTCTACCGGGACAGGGGGCGGCGAGCAGTACTTC
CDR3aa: CASSSTGTGGGEQYF

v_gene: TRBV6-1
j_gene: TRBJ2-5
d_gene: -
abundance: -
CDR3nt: TGTGCCAGCAGTAGGGCCGCGGGTAGACAAGAGACCCAGTACTTC
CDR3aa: CASSRAAGRQETQYF

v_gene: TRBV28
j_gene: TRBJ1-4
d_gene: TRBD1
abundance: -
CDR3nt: TGTGCCAGCAGTCCTCCGGGACAGACCGAAAAACTGTTTTTT
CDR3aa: CASSPPGQTEKLFF

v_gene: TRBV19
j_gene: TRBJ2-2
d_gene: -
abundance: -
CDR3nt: TGTGCCAGTAGTATAACCCGGACCGGGGAGCTGTTTTTT
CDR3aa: CASSITRTGELFF

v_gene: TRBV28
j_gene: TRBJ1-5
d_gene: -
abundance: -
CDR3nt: TGTGCCAGCAGGAGTGGCAATCAGCCCCAGCATTTT
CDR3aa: CASRSGNQPQHF

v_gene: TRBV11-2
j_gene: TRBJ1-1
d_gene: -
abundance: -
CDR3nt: TGTGCCAGCAGCACTCCGACAGTTTACACTGAAGCTTTCTTT
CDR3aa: CASSTPTVYTEAFF

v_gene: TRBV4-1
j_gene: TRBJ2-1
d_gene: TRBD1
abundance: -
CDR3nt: TGCGCCAGCAGTACAAAATTGAGAGGACAGGGGGCAATTCCTACCTACAATGAGCAGTTCTTC
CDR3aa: CASSTKLRGQGAIPTYNEQFF

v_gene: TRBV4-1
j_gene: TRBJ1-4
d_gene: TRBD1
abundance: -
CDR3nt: TGCGCCAGCAGCGCACGGGACAGTTCGAATGAAAAACTGTTTTTT
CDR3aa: CASSARDSSNEKLFF

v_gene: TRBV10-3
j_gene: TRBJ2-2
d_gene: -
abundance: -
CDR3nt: TGTGCAATCGGGGCCCTCAGCGGGGAGCTGTTTTTT
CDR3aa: CAIGALSGELFF

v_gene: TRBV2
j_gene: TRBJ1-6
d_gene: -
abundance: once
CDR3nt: TGTGCCAGCAGTTTGCAGGGGTGGAATTCACCCCTCCACTTT
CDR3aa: CASSLQGWNSPLHF

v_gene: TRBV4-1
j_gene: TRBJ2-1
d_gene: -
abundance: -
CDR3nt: TGCGCCAGCAGCCAAGACGATTCCCCGGGGGAGCAGTTCTTC
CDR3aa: CASSQDDSPGEQFF

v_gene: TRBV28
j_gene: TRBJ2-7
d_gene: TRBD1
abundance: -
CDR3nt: TGTGCCAGCAGTCCGGACAGGGCGGTCCGGGGGTACGAGCAGTACTTC
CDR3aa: CASSPDRAVRGYEQYF

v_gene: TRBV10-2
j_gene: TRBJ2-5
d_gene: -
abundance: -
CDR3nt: TGCGCCAGCAGTGAGTCCCCCCGGGCCCAGTACTTC
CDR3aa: CASSESPRAQYF

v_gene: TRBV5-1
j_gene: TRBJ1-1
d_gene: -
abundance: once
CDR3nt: TGCGCCAGCAGCTTGGCAAGGGGGAGCACTGAAGCTTTCTTT
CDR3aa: CASSLARGSTEAFF